This passage covers 16 T cell receptor beta chains from one sample sequenced in a study of regulatory T cells in long-lasting Graves disease. As to time point: newly diagnosed GD, antithyroid drugs for less than 3 months. Making the TCR library involved RNA that had been extracted from PBMCs. Construction of the TCR beta libraries employed iRepertoire HTBI primers in conjunction with Arm-PCR of CDR3 regions. TCRdb re-called the multiplex PCR reads through MiXCR, storing one row per CDR3 protein. The sample consists of roughly 610,000 distinct CDR3 sequences, about 16% of them appearing once. These same data were also listed under a study on T cells in Graves' hyperthyroidism and ophthalmopathy.

The specimen was peripheral blood mononuclear cells (PBMCs), collected at new diagnosis, from a patient treated with antithyroid drugs. The receptors come from a man aged 18 to 29 with Graves disease.

This clonotype appeared many times. V is TRBV30 and J is TRBJ1-1, with D possibly matching TRBD1 (5 bases). CDR3 length equals 12 residues. The V end lost 2 bases, the J end lost 6 bases, and 10 bases lay between the germline ends. Germline V gene sequence: CDR1 GTSNPN, CDR2 SVGIG (reference sequence). The DNA of the CDR3 is TGTGCCTGGAGTAGTGTGGGGGCTGAAGCTTTCTTT. Its translation: CAWSSVGAEAFF.

This clonotype occurred many times. The V gene is TRBV27, the J gene TRBJ2-7, with D perhaps TRBD1 (5 bases). V was clipped by 4 bases and J by 0 bases, with 10 bases between them. Germline values: CDR1 MNHEY, CDR2 SMNVEV (reference sequence). The CDR3 spans 14 residues. The CDR3 reads CASSSYRNSYEQYF. The DNA for the CDR3 is TGTGCCAGCAGTTCCTACAGGAACTCCTACGAGCAGTACTTC.

This clonotype was seen many times. The chain links TRBV20-1 to TRBJ2-1; D possibly matches TRBD1 or TRBD2 (5 bases each). The length of the CDR3 is 16 residues. Germline V gene data show CDR1 as DFQATT and CDR2 as SNEGSKA (reference sequence). V was pared by 7 bases and J by 0 bases, with 19 bases between. CDR3 sequence: CSVRSSEGSSYNEQFF. The DNA for the CDR3 is TGCAGTGTGCGATCGAGCGAGGGGAGCTCCTACAATGAGCAGTTCTTC.

This clonotype has ten or more counts. The rearrangement uses TRBV5-1 and TRBJ2-3; no clear D gene. V was pared by 0 bases and J by 5 bases, with 10 bases between. CDR1 and CDR2 from the germline V gene are SGHRS and YFSETQ. This CDR3 has 14 residues. In DNA, the CDR3 is TGCGCCAGCAGCTTGGAAGGAGAATTAGATACGCAGTATTTT. This translates into CASSLEGELDTQYF.

This clonotype was seen many times. The V and J genes are TRBV28 and TRBJ2-3; maybe TRBD1 (6 bases). V lost 6 bases to trimming and J lost 5 bases, with 12 bases between them. CDR3 size: 13 residues. CDR1 and CDR2 from the germline V gene are MDHEN and SYDVKM. The CDR3 DNA reads as TGTGCCAGCAGGCCAGAAGGGGGAGATACGCAGTATTTT. Translation: CASRPEGGDTQYF.

V and J are TRBV5-6 and TRBJ2-7; TRBD1 might be the D (5 bases). V was shortened by 7 bases and J by 4 bases, with 18 bases between the two germline ends. The CDR3 runs to 14 residues. Germline loops: CDR1 SGHDT, CDR2 YYEEEE. CDR3 bases: TGTGCCAGCCTAACCCCCCGACAGCCTTACGAGCAGTACTTC. Protein: CASLTPRQPYEQYF.

This clonotype was seen at least ten times. J is TRBJ2-1 and V is TRBV12-3 or TRBV12-4, with a weak D call TRBD2 (6 bases). V was clipped by 6 bases and J by 4 bases, with 19 bases between them. The CDR3 loop spans 16 amino acids. The CDR3 is CASRQGRRAPYNEQFF. In nucleotides, the CDR3 is TGTGCCAGCAGACAAGGGAGGCGGGCCCCTTACAATGAGCAGTTCTTC.

This clonotype was seen more than once but under ten times. J is TRBJ1-1 and V is TRBV19, with D perhaps TRBD1 (5 bases). Germline V gives CDR1 LNHDA, CDR2 SQIVND (reference sequence). The CDR3 is 14 amino acids. V was pared by 10 bases and J by 3 bases, with 18 bases between. This CDR3 is CATTGPREYTEAFF. DNA for the CDR3: TGTGCCACCACGGGACCCAGAGAATACACTGAAGCTTTCTTT.

This clonotype was seen only a few times. The chain uses TRBV12-3 or TRBV12-4 and TRBJ2-1; D gene ambiguous. CDR3 length: 12 amino acids. Trimming shortened V by 6 bases and J by 6 bases, and 9 bases separated the two germline ends. The DNA for the CDR3 is TGTGCCAGCAGGCTCCCCTCCAATGAGCAGTTCTTC. It is translated as CASRLPSNEQFF.

The J gene is TRBJ1-2, the V gene TRBV20-1; D might be TRBD1 (6 bases). Deletions cut 6 bases from V and 4 bases from J, with 15 bases between. Per germline, CDR1 DFQATT and CDR2 SNEGSKA (reference sequence). There are 13 residues in the CDR3. The CDR3 reads CSAAVQGPYGYTF. The CDR3 DNA follows: TGCAGTGCCGCGGTACAGGGCCCCTATGGCTACACCTTC.

This clonotype was found a few times. The V and J genes are TRBV29-1 and TRBJ2-5; 9 bases agree with TRBD2. CDR1 is SQVTM and CDR2 is ANQGSEA in the germline V gene. Losses at the gene ends were 6 bases for V and 5 bases for J; bases not matched to a gene: 7. The CDR3 contains 13 residues. CDR3 nucleotide sequence: TGCAGCGTCAATGGACTAGCGCTGGAGACCCAGTACTTC. The encoded protein is CSVNGLALETQYF.

This sequence joins TRBV5-1 and TRBJ2-3, with D perhaps given as TRBD1 or TRBD2 (6 bases each). Trimming left V 6 bases short and J 1 base short, with 18 bases between. The CDR3 runs 16 residues. CDR1 SGHRS and CDR2 YFSETQ come from the germline V gene. CDR3 nucleotide sequence: TGCGCCAGCAACCCCGGAGGGGGGTACGGCACAGATACGCAGTATTTT. Amino acids: CASNPGGGYGTDTQYF.

This clonotype showed up many times. The chain couples TRBV27 to TRBJ1-1; 7 nucleotides line up with TRBD1. The CDR3 covers 13 residues. Germline assignment: CDR1 MNHEY and CDR2 SMNVEV (reference sequence). The V and J ends lost 6 bases and 4 bases, in that order; junction bases with no gene match: 5. The CDR3 DNA reads as TGTGCCAGCAGGCCAGGGGGGATCACTGAAGCTTTCTTT. Translation: CASRPGGITEAFF.

The chain employs TRBV3-1 and TRBJ2-7; 13 bases are a match to TRBD2. The ends lost 3 bases at V and 3 bases at J; junction bases unmatched: 5. The CDR3 consists of 16 residues. Germline CDR1 is LGHDT and CDR2 is YNNKEL (reference sequence). The CDR3: CASSHRTSGSFYEQYF. Written as DNA, the CDR3 is TGTGCCAGCAGCCACAGGACTAGCGGGAGCTTCTACGAGCAGTACTTC.

This clonotype was seen just once. The CDR3: CATSDSTANYGYTF. The CDR3 nucleotides read TGTGCCACCAGTGATTCGACGGCGAACTATGGCTACACCTTC. This sequence joins TRBV24-1 and TRBJ1-2, with no clear D. Trimming left V 2 bases short and J 2 bases short, with 8 bases between. Germline assignment: CDR1 KGHDR and CDR2 SFDVKD. This CDR3 has 14 residues.

This clonotype was seen at least ten times. DNA for the CDR3: TGTGCCAGCTCACCAGGGGCTCGGACTGAAGCTTTCTTT. This encodes CASSPGARTEAFF. V usage is TRBV18 and J usage is TRBJ1-1, with TRBD1 as a possible D gene (5 bases). Germline V gene lookup returns CDR1 KGHSH and CDR2 LQKENI. V dropped 2 bases and J dropped 5 bases, with 9 bases sitting between them. The CDR3 has 13 residues.